A single sample is the source of the 26 T cell receptor delta chains below, sequenced in a study of Vδ1+ human thymocytes. Study-level points and caveats: Thymic TRG and TRD repertoires appeared highly polyclonal.

The antigens these receptors bind are not known. Sequences come from RNA converted to cDNA by reverse transcription. Pooled V-gene forward primers with one constant-region reverse primer generated the CDR3 amplicons by multiplex PCR. TCRdb re-called the multiplex PCR reads via CATT. Of under 80,000 delta-chain clones listed, about 35% were seen once; the top ten hold over 0.2%. The sequencing input was Vdelta1+ gamma-delta thymocytes from the thymus. Documented subset: FACS-sorted CD3+ TCRalphabeta- TCRVdelta1+ TCRVdelta2- thymocytes. These receptors were collected from a boy younger than two who had congenital heart surgery.

The chain carries TRDV1 and TRDJ1; the D gene is possibly TRDD2 (7 bases). The CDR3 is 27 residues long. Germline V lookup: CDR1 TSWWSYY, CDR2 QGS. V lost 1 base and J 0 bases, leaving 45 bases between the germline ends. The CDR3 DNA follows: TGTGCTCTTGGGGAACCTTCAGAAACCCTTGACTTTTCCTACAAAGTTGCTTACTGGGCGTACACCGATAAACTCATCTTT. This translates into CALGEPSETLDFSYKVAYWAYTDKLIF.

The gene calls are TRDV1 and TRDJ1, with TRDD3 matching 9 bases. After removal of 6 bases from V and 3 bases from J, the junction contained 17 bases not matched to a gene. The CDR3 consists of 18 residues. CDR1 and CDR2 from the germline V gene are TSWWSYY and QGS. This chain's CDR3 is CALGVPSTDWGRSDKLIF. The DNA for the CDR3 is TGTGCTCTTGGCGTTCCATCCACCGACTGGGGGAGGTCCGATAAACTCATCTTT.

The table lists this clone with a few counts. The gene calls are TRDV1 and TRDJ1, with 12 nucleotides matching TRDD3. Germline CDR1 and CDR2: TSWWSYY and QGS. The CDR3 sequence is 20 residues long. With 2 bases clipped from V and 2 bases from J, the junction kept 15 bases outside the gene matches. CDR3 region: CALGEYPWGIRGVMTDKLIF. The CDR3 region has the DNA TGTGCTCTTGGGGAATACCCCTGGGGGATACGCGGGGTAATGACCGATAAACTCATCTTT.

This chain links TRDV1 with TRDJ1, with D possibly TRDD2 on 5 matching bases. Trimming removed 2 bases from V and 0 bases from J, with 19 bases in between. Germline V lookup: CDR1 TSWWSYY, CDR2 QGS. The CDR3 totals 18 residues. CDR3 bases: TGTGCTCTTGGGGAAACCTACTGTGGGAGGCGATACACCGATAAACTCATCTTT. Translation gives CALGETYCGRRYTDKLIF.

The V gene is TRDV1, the J gene TRDJ1; the D call may be TRDD2 or TRDD3 (5 bases each). The CDR3 contains 19 residues. Germline V lookup: CDR1 TSWWSYY, CDR2 QGS. V lost 2 bases to trimming and J lost 0 bases, with 22 bases between them. CDR3 in DNA: TGTGCTCTTGGGGAATTTTCGCCTACTGGAGGCCTCTACACCGATAAACTCATCTTT. Amino acid sequence: CALGEFSPTGGLYTDKLIF.

The rearrangement links TRDV1 to TRDJ1; TRDD2 or TRDD3 may be the D gene (5 bases each). CDR1 is TSWWSYY, CDR2 QGS, per germline. The CDR3 is made up of 20 amino acids. Trimming removed 1 base at V and 0 bases at J, with 24 bases between. The chain's CDR3 is CALGEHTYTEVGTYTDKLIF. DNA for the CDR3: TGTGCTCTTGGGGAACATACCTACACCGAGGTGGGGACCTACACCGATAAACTCATCTTT.

The chain combines TRDV1 with TRDJ1; D assignment may be TRDD2 or TRDD3 (7 bases each). V was shortened by 1 base and J by 0 bases, with 18 bases between the two germline ends. Germline values: CDR1 TSWWSYY, CDR2 QGS. The CDR3 is 18 amino acids. CDR3 in DNA: TGTGCTCTTGGGGAACCCCTTCCTGGGGGGCCGTACACCGATAAACTCATCTTT. This gives the protein CALGEPLPGGPYTDKLIF.

This clone has just a few counts. This chain links TRDV1 with TRDJ1; 9 bases map to TRDD3. The CDR3 runs to 24 residues. J gave up 0 bases and V 0 bases, and 26 bases lay outside the gene matches. The germline V gene has CDR1 TSWWSYY and CDR2 QGS. CDR3 sequence reads: CALGELVPPPSDSLGDRYTDKLIF. CDR3 nucleotides: TGTGCTCTTGGGGAACTAGTGCCCCCCCCTTCCGACTCACTGGGGGACCGGTACACCGATAAACTCATCTTT.

This clone was counted a single time. A much larger clonotype is one base distant, so this may be a read error. Distinct nucleotide sequences in the sample also encode this CDR3. The chain links TRDV2 to TRDJ1, with D uncertain. Germline assignment: CDR1 GEAIGNYY and CDR2 EKD. V was shortened by 3 bases and J by 0 bases, with 19 bases between the two germline ends. The CDR3 consists of 17 residues. The CDR3 DNA reads as TGTGCCTGTGACTCACCACCGGTGGGAAAATACACCGATAAACTCATCTTT. This translates into CACDSPPVGKYTDKLIF.

The rearrangement links TRDV1 to TRDJ1; 10 nucleotides line up with TRDD3. In germline, CDR1 is TSWWSYY, CDR2 QGS. Trimming cost V 0 bases and J 7 bases; bases outside gene matches: 8. The length of the CDR3 is 16 residues. The CDR3 DNA follows: TGTGCTCTTGGGGAACTATTCTGGGGGATATGCGGTAAACTCATCTTT. This encodes CALGELFWGICGKLIF.

The V gene is TRDV1, the J gene TRDJ1, with D possibly being TRDD3 (6 bases). Germline V lookup: CDR1 TSWWSYY, CDR2 QGS. With 2 bases removed from V and 9 bases from J, the gap between germline ends came to 34 bases. This CDR3 has 20 amino acids. The CDR3 sequence is CALGEEALGDPYAQCFQLIF. The CDR3 bases are TGTGCTCTTGGGGAAGAGGCACTTGGGGATCCTTACGCTCAGTGTTTTCAACTCATCTTT.

The chain combines TRDV1 with TRDJ1; 13 nucleotides line up with TRDD3. CDR1 is TSWWSYY, CDR2 QGS, per germline. There are 18 residues in the CDR3. With 4 bases clipped from V and 5 bases from J, the junction kept 13 bases outside the gene matches. As DNA, the CDR3 is TGTGCTCTTGGGGCGGTACCTCAGTACTGGGGGATACGAGATAAACTCATCTTT. Protein product: CALGAVPQYWGIRDKLIF.

The genes are TRDV2 and TRDJ1, with 11 bases fitting TRDD3. Germline values: CDR1 GEAIGNYY, CDR2 EKD. The CDR3 contains 14 residues. CDR3 coding DNA: TGTGCTACGGTCCTGGGGGATACTACCGATAAACTCATCTTT. Its translation: CATVLGDTTDKLIF.

This clone was detected only a few times. One end of the junction is discordant with germline, which a read error may explain. The rearrangement links TRDV1 to TRDJ1, with D hard to call. Germline values: CDR1 TSWWSYY, CDR2 QGS. The CDR3 totals 18 residues. CDR3 DNA sequence: TGCGCTCTTGGGTGCTACGATGGCTGGAAACTCACACAAGATAAACTCATCTTT. The encoded protein is CALGCYDGWKLTQDKLIF.

This chain connects TRDV1 to TRDJ1; TRDD3 matches 9 bases. Trimming at V came to 4 bases and at J to 0 bases, leaving 36 bases not matched to a gene. Looked up from germline, CDR1 is TSWWSYY and CDR2 is QGS. This CDR3 is built from 26 residues. The CDR3 coding sequence is TGTGCTCTTGGGGGAAGAAAAACTTCCTCATATACCCCGGTACTGGGGGACCGGAATAACACCGATAAACTCATCTTT. Its translation is CALGGRKTSSYTPVLGDRNNTDKLIF.

This clone has just a few counts. The chain couples TRDV1 to TRDJ1; D might be TRDD2 (5 bases). V was trimmed by 2 bases and J by 0 bases, leaving 28 bases between them. The CDR3 is 21 residues long. CDR1 is TSWWSYY and CDR2 is QGS in the germline V gene. The CDR3 here is CALGESLRVRFPPNHTDKLIF. The CDR3 coding sequence is TGTGCTCTTGGGGAATCCCTCCGAGTTCGATTTCCTCCCAACCACACCGATAAACTCATCTTT.

This clone occurred a few times. The sample holds other DNA sequences that translate to the same CDR3. This chain joins TRDV1 and TRDJ1; 8 bases are a match to TRDD3. V gave up 1 base and J gave up 0 bases; unmatched junction bases: 13. The CDR3 loop spans 19 amino acids. Germline V CDR1 and CDR2: TSWWSYY, QGS. CDR3 DNA: TGTGCTCTTGGGGAACATACGTACTGGGGGTCGCAGTACACCGATAAACTCATCTTT. Residues: CALGEHTYWGSQYTDKLIF.

The chain joins TRDV1 to TRDJ1, with TRDD3 as a possible D gene (5 bases). The CDR3 totals 19 residues. Germline V lookup: CDR1 TSWWSYY, CDR2 QGS. V was trimmed by 0 bases and J by 0 bases, leaving 20 bases between them. The CDR3, as DNA: TGTGCTCTTGGGGAACTAGTCTATCCTCCTGGGAGGTACACCGATAAACTCATCTTT. Protein sequence: CALGELVYPPGRYTDKLIF.

About this clone: Other DNA sequences in the same sample also yield this CDR3. The gene calls are TRDV1 and TRDJ1; D unclear. The CDR3 has 13 amino acids. Germline V gene data show CDR1 as TSWWSYY and CDR2 as QGS. Trimming took off 2 bases at V and 1 base at J, with 5 bases between the two ends. The CDR3 DNA is TGTGCTCTTGGGGAAATCCCCACCGATAAACTCATCTTT. Amino acid sequence: CALGEIPTDKLIF.

This clone has a handful of counts. The rearrangement links TRDV1 to TRDJ1; D ambiguous. This CDR3 is built from 18 residues. Trimming pared 3 bases from V and 0 bases from J, leaving 20 bases between. Germline CDR1 and CDR2: TSWWSYY and QGS. CDR3 DNA sequence: TGTGCTCTTGGGGAGCTATTCTTCGTACGTTTCTACACCGATAAACTCATCTTT. This encodes CALGELFFVRFYTDKLIF.

This clone was seen a handful of times. V usage is TRDV1 and J usage is TRDJ1; 13 bases agree with TRDD3. J gave up 0 bases and V 1 base, and 23 bases lay outside the gene matches. This CDR3 comprises 24 residues. The germline CDR1 and CDR2 sequences are TSWWSYY and QGS. The CDR3 DNA follows: TGTGCTCTTGGGGAACGAGATCCCAACCACTACCAGCTACTGGGGGATACGTACACCGATAAACTCATCTTT. Translated: CALGERDPNHYQLLGDTYTDKLIF.

The chain has TRDV1 and TRDJ1; no reliable D call. The V end was cut by 0 bases, the J end by 4 bases, with 15 bases between. CDR1 TSWWSYY and CDR2 QGS come from the germline V gene. The CDR3 consists of 16 residues. CDR3 nucleotide sequence: TGTGCTCTTGGGGAACTCCCCCCGTATATGTTCGATAAACTCATCTTT. Encoded protein: CALGELPPYMFDKLIF.

This clone was counted between two and nine times. This chain joins TRDV1 and TRDJ1; D gene unclear. This CDR3 spans 19 amino acids. CDR1 and CDR2 (germline): TSWWSYY, QGS. Deletions cut 6 bases from V and 0 bases from J, with 26 bases between. The CDR3 spells CALGLLPRILEHYTDKLIF. The CDR3 nucleotides read TGTGCTCTTGGACTGCTACCCCGGATCCTCGAACATTACACCGATAAACTCATCTTT.

Worth noting for this clone: Mismatch with germline at one junction end may stem from a read error. This sample also contains other DNA sequences that code for the same CDR3. The chain is built from TRDV1 and TRDJ1; 8 nucleotides agree with TRDD3. Germline V gives CDR1 TSWWSYY, CDR2 QGS. The CDR3 totals 20 residues. As DNA, the CDR3 is TGTGCTCTTGGGGAACGTGTTCCTATCGTCTGGGGGACCAACACTGATAAACTCATCTTT. Translated: CALGERVPIVWGTNTDKLIF.

This clone appeared once. The genes are TRDV1 and TRDJ1; 8 nucleotides line up with TRDD3. The CDR3 is made up of 23 amino acids. Germline V gene data show CDR1 as TSWWSYY and CDR2 as QGS. After removal of 1 base from V and 4 bases from J, the junction contained 29 bases not matched to a gene. In DNA form, the CDR3 reads TGTGCTCTTGGGGAACGGAAGCCTACTGTACTGGGGGGACTGGGACGGTACGACGATAAACTCATCTTT. Protein product: CALGERKPTVLGGLGRYDDKLIF.

V and J are TRDV1 and TRDJ1; 10 positions match TRDD3. Germline CDR1 and CDR2: TSWWSYY and QGS. This CDR3 is 22 amino acids long. Trimming removed 2 bases from V and 0 bases from J; junction bases left unmatched: 21. The CDR3 sequence: CALGEDLSYIWGISGYTDKLIF. CDR3 DNA sequence: TGTGCTCTTGGGGAAGACCTTTCCTACATCTGGGGGATATCCGGGTACACCGATAAACTCATCTTT.